This TCR beta chain derives from a study of T cells after posttransplantation cyclophosphamide. Study conclusions and caveats: Later post-transplant blood repertoires were often dominated by donor CD8+ memory clones. Skin or GI-infiltrating T cells shared few TRB sequences with blood. After PTCy, TRB diversity resembled that of CNI/methotrexate controls.

The method was immunoSEQ multiplex PCR; TCRdb's version includes in-frame clones alone and lacks a portion of them. The sample holds more than 10,000 clones, approximately 81% seen once. Of note for this clone: The antigen remains undetermined.

Cyclophosphamide on days +3 and +4 followed busulfan-fludarabine conditioning and a marrow graft. V was clipped by 3 bases and J by 6 bases; unmatched bases: 15. Germline V gene sequence: CDR1 SGHRS, CDR2 YFSETQ. The CDR3 has 17 residues. This TCR derives from a female patient aged 45 to 65 who received an allogeneic stem cell transplant from a related donor, was CMV-positive, and had no GVHD. Some T cells may be graft donor cells. The sequences come from PBMCs, collected after allogeneic stem cell transplant with posttransplant cyclophosphamide. The chain joins TRBV5-1 to TRBJ2-7, with 10 nucleotides matching TRBD1. The CDR3 reads CASSSRSSGTGEFEQYF. In DNA, the CDR3 is TGCGCCAGCAGCTCCCGGTCTTCGGGGACAGGGGAGTTCGAGCAGTACTTC.